The clone carrying this T cell receptor (beta chain) was observed a handful of times. Its specificity is not known. The sample originates from a study of post-analysis software for immune sequencing data. Study background: Relapsing-remitting, secondary progressive and progressive-relapsing courses of multiple sclerosis were included. The study, taken as a whole, reports: Same-batch preparations were strongly co-clustered by F measure. There were five TRBV segments more frequent in patients than controls, and TRBV5-6, TRBV5-1 and TRBV20-1 were among them. A significant reduction in normalized Chao1 diversity was observed in multiple sclerosis patients versus controls.

Germline V lookup: CDR1 KGHDR, CDR2 SFDVKD. Germline trimming cut 0 bases from V and 4 bases from J; bases unmatched to any gene: 4. This CDR3 has 16 residues. Tagging with unique molecular identifiers was a feature of the TCR beta cDNA libraries. Input populations of roughly 0.9 to 10 million T cells gave rise to roughly 500,000 cDNA molecules. MiXCR, applied by TCRdb to the PCR reads, yields one record per CDR3 protein. The sample lists a few hundred thousand distinct CDR3 sequences, approximately 38% occurring once. Sequenced material: blood. This TCR derives from a girl aged 2 to 10 with multiple sclerosis. This chain joins TRBV24-1 and TRBJ2-1; TRBD1 aligns across 8 bases. The CDR3 is CATSDLQGAGYNEQFF. In DNA, the CDR3 is TGTGCCACCAGTGATTTGCAGGGGGCAGGGTACAATGAGCAGTTCTTC.